The 2 T cell receptor beta chains listed next were all sequenced from one sample in a study of a mutant IDH1 vaccine in newly diagnosed glioma. What these receptors recognize is not known. Sequencing used immunoSEQ multiplex PCR; TCRdb keeps in-frame clones, though not all of them. Altogether around 41,000 clones are present, 84% being singletons, with the ten largest covering approximately 2%. Noted time point: week 11, during vaccination. Mutant IDH1 20-mer peptide, at 300 ug, made up each vaccine dose, with topical imiquimod. This sample comprised PBMCs, obtained from a glioma patient whose treatment included an IDH1 peptide vaccine. The receptors shown here come from a middle-aged man with glioma.

This chain joins TRBV7-9 and TRBJ2-2; 7 bases match TRBD1. The CDR3 is made up of 15 amino acids. Germline V CDR1 and CDR2: SEHNR, FQNEAQ (reference sequence). J lost 7 bases, V lost 7 bases, and 12 bases had no gene match. The CDR3 protein is CASTLPGTAIGELFF. The CDR3 nucleotides are TGTGCCAGCACCCTTCCGGGGACAGCAATCGGGGAGCTGTTTTTT. The full variable domain, with the rest looked up from reference TRBV7-9 and TRBJ2-2, is DTGVSQNPRHKITKRGQNVTFRCDPISEHNRLYWYRQTLGQGPEFLTYFQNEAQLEKSRLLSDRFSAERPKGSFSTLEIQRTEQGDSAMYLCASTLPGTAIGELFFGEGSRLTVL.

The rearrangement joins TRBV14 to TRBJ2-3; 8 bases agree with TRBD2. This CDR3 spans 15 amino acids. Trimming took 3 bases from V and 3 from J; bases not matched to a gene: 5. Germline CDR1 reads SGHDN; CDR2 reads FVKESK. The CDR3 region has the DNA TGTGCCAGCAGCCACCTTAGCGGGAATACAGATACGCAGTATTTT. It encodes CASSHLSGNTDTQYF.